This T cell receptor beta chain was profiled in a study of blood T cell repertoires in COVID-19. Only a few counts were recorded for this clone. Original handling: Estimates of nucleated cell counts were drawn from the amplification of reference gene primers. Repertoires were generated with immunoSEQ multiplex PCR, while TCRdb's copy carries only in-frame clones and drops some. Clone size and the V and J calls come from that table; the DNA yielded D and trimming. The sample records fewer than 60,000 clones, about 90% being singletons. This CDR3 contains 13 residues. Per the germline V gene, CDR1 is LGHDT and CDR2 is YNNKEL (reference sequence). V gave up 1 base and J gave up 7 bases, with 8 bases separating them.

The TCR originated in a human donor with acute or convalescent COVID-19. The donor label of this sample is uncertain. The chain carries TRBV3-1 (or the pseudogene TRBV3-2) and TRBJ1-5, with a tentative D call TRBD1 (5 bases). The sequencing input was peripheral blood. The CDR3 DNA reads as TGTGCCAGCAGCCAAGTGGCAGGGCAGCCCCAGCATTTT. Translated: CASSQVAGQPQHF.